The source of this TCR beta chain is a study of blood T cell repertoires in COVID-19. With 6 bases clipped from V and 4 bases from J, the junction kept 7 bases outside the gene matches. CDR1 is MNHEY and CDR2 is SVGAGI in the germline V gene. The CDR3 totals 14 residues. The repertoire was sequenced with immunoSEQ multiplex PCR; TCRdb's copy has only in-frame clones and lacks some. The data contain 60,000 to 90,000 clones, about 85% of them singletons. The receptor was derived from a man between 60 and 75 years old with COVID-19, enrolled during active disease. The source material was peripheral blood. J is TRBJ1-2 and V is TRBV6-5; 8 nucleotides line up with TRBD1. The CDR3 DNA reads as TGTGCCAGCAGACCCACAGGGGGACTCTATGGCTACACCTTC. This translates into CASRPTGGLYGYTF.